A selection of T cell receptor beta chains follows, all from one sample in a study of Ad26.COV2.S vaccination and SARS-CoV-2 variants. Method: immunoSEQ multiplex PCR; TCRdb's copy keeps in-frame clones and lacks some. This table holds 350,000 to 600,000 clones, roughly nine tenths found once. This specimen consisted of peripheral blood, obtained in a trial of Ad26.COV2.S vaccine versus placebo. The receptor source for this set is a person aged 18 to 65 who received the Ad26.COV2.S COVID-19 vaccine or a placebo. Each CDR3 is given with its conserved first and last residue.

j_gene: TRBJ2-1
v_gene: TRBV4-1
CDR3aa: CASSHIGLANYNEQFF

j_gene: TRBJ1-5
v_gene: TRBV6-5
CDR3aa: CASSRTGGQPQHF

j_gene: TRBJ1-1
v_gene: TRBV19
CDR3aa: CASSWDRKKMNTEAFF

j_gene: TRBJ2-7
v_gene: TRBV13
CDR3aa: CASSLGTGGDYEQYF

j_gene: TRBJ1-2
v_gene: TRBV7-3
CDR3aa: CASSLSGGVQLF

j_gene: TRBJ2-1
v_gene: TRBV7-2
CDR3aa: CASSLRGGNLDEQFF

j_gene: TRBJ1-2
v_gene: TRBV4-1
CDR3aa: CASSPTRAYGYTF

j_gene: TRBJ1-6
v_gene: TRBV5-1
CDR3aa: CASSLSGSPLHF

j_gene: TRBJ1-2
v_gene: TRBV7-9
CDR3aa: CASSLAEGGDYGYTF

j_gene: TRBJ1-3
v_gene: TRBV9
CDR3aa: CASSAQGAGNTIYF